The T cell receptor beta chain described here comes from a study of blood T cell repertoires in COVID-19. Participants' reported clinical history set cohort assignment. The length of the CDR3 is 15 residues. TCRdb keeps only in-frame clones here, not all; method: immunoSEQ multiplex PCR. The sample shows some 140,000 clones, approximately 88% of them seen only once. V is TRBV21-1 and J is TRBJ2-4; the table's D gene call, TRBD2, was not cross checked with the DNA. TRBV21-1 constitutes a pseudogene. This sequence was found in a man aged 40-49 years with acute COVID-19. The sample consisted of PBMCs or T cells enriched from blood (not recorded which). DNA of the CDR3: TGTGCCAGCAGCCCGGAGGGGGGGCGTCGATACATTCAGTACTTC. Residues: CASSPEGGRRYIQYF.